This passage covers 20 T cell receptor beta chains from one sample sequenced in a study of blood T cells in healthy people across ages. The authors ran a second PCR of roughly 6 to 12 cycles using a sample-barcoded 5' primer and a J-beta primer mix. TCRdb processed the 5' RACE reads anew with MiXCR; each CDR3 protein has one entry. This table holds 1.5 million to 1.8 million distinct CDR3 sequences, less than 45% found once. Sequenced: blood. These TCRs come from a woman under 30 in good health.

This CDR3 reads CASSDPQGTNYGYTF. The CDR3 region has the DNA TGTGCCAGCAGTGACCCACAGGGAACTAACTATGGCTACACCTTC. The chain links TRBV12-3 or TRBV12-4 to TRBJ1-2; D might be TRBD1 (6 bases). V gave up 5 bases and J gave up 0 bases, with 13 bases separating them. CDR3 length: 15 residues.

CDR3 DNA: TGTGCCAGCAGCTTAGTAGCCCCAAAAGAGACCCAGTACTTC. It codes for CASSLVAPKETQYF. The chain combines TRBV7-6 with TRBJ2-5; the D is unclear. The CDR3 consists of 14 residues. Trimming stripped 1 base from V and 3 bases from J, with 9 bases between. Per germline, CDR1 SGHVS and CDR2 FNYEAQ.

The genes are TRBV6-2 or TRBV6-3 and TRBJ2-3; no firm D call. This CDR3 has 15 amino acids. CDR1 is MNHEY, CDR2 SVGEGT, per germline. The V end lost 2 bases, the J end lost 2 bases, and 11 bases lay between the germline ends. CDR3 amino acids: CASSYRRSHTDTQYF. CDR3 bases: TGTGCCAGCAGTTACAGGCGGAGTCACACAGATACGCAGTATTTT.

The genes are TRBV7-2 and TRBJ1-2; TRBD1 aligns across 10 bases. In germline, CDR1 is SGHTA, CDR2 FQGNSA. Germline trimming cut 3 bases from V and 12 bases from J; bases unmatched to any gene: 7. CDR3 length: 13 amino acids. CDR3 sequence reads: CASSLKGTGVNTF. The CDR3 DNA reads TGTGCCAGCAGCTTGAAAGGGACAGGGGTCAACACCTTC.

This chain links TRBV7-2 with TRBJ1-5; a weak D match, TRBD1 (5 bases). This CDR3 is built from 17 residues. Germline assignment: CDR1 SGHTA and CDR2 FQGNSA. V was trimmed by 0 bases and J by 0 bases, leaving 12 bases between them. CDR3 nucleotides: TGTGCCAGCAGCTTAGCGCGGGACCGAGATAGCAATCAGCCCCAGCATTTT. Translation: CASSLARDRDSNQPQHF. Using reference TRBV7-2 and TRBJ1-5 for the parts outside the CDR3, the full variable domain is GAGVSQSPSNKVTEKGKDVELRCDPISGHTALYWYRQSLGQGLEFLIYFQGNSAPDKSGLPSDRFSAERTGGSVSTLTIQRTQQEDSAVYLCASSLARDRDSNQPQHFGDGTRLSIL.

Written as DNA, the CDR3 is TGTGCCAGCAGCAAAGGGAGGGTGGGCCTTAATTCACCCCTCCACTTT. Its translation is CASSKGRVGLNSPLHF. The rearrangement uses TRBV21-1 and TRBJ1-6. TRBV21-1 is annotated as a pseudogene. This CDR3 has 16 amino acids.

This rearrangement joins TRBV30 to TRBJ2-5; tentatively, D is TRBD1 (5 bases). The germline V gene encodes CDR1 GTSNPN and CDR2 SVGIG (reference sequence). The CDR3 runs 13 residues. V was trimmed by 0 bases and J by 4 bases, leaving 9 bases between them. The CDR3 loop reads CAWSVQGGETQYF. DNA for the CDR3: TGTGCCTGGAGTGTCCAGGGTGGAGAGACCCAGTACTTC.

This clonotype has a count of ten or more. The J gene is TRBJ2-7, the V gene TRBV7-9; either TRBD1 or TRBD2 may supply D (5 bases each). Germline V CDR1 and CDR2: SEHNR, FQNEAQ (reference sequence). CDR3 length: 14 amino acids. V lost 2 bases and J 6 bases, leaving 14 bases between the germline ends. CDR3 sequence reads: CASSLIGSGTEQYF. The CDR3 DNA reads as TGTGCCAGCAGCTTAATAGGAAGTGGGACCGAGCAGTACTTC.

The chain combines TRBV11-2 with TRBJ2-1; D might be TRBD1 or TRBD2, each matching 6 bases. The CDR3 has 15 amino acids. Trimming stripped 5 bases from V and 10 bases from J, with 21 bases between. The germline gives CDR1 SGHAT, CDR2 FQNNGV. The CDR3 sequence: CASSPGDIPSYEQFF. The CDR3 DNA is TGTGCCAGCAGCCCGGGGGACATCCCGTCCTACGAGCAGTTCTTC.

V usage is TRBV2 and J usage is TRBJ2-1; D may correspond to TRBD1 or TRBD2 (5 bases each). The CDR3 extends over 14 amino acids. In germline, CDR1 is SNHLY, CDR2 FYNNEI. V gave up 7 bases and J gave up 8 bases, with 18 bases separating them. The DNA of the CDR3 is TGTGCCAGCATAACTAGGGGTTGGATCGATGAGCAGTTCTTC. Its translation is CASITRGWIDEQFF.

This clonotype was recorded many times. The CDR3 reads CAISAHTDTQYF. The DNA for the CDR3 is TGTGCCATCAGTGCACACACAGATACGCAGTATTTT. The chain uses TRBV10-3 and TRBJ2-3; no reliable D call. There are 12 residues in the CDR3. V was cut by 4 bases and J by 2 bases, with 4 bases left in between. The germline V gene encodes CDR1 ENHRY and CDR2 SYGVKD.

This chain joins TRBV6-1 and TRBJ1-2; D unresolved. Germline lookup yields CDR1 MNHNS and CDR2 SASEGT. The germline V and J ends were trimmed by 3 bases and 4 bases, with 6 bases remaining between them. There are 12 residues in the CDR3. CDR3 residues: CASSDGIYGYTF. The CDR3 nucleotides read TGTGCCAGCAGTGATGGTATCTATGGCTACACCTTC.

The rearrangement links TRBV7-2 to TRBJ2-3; TRBD1 might be the D (5 bases). V was trimmed by 7 bases and J by 0 bases, leaving 14 bases between them. Germline-derived CDR1 and CDR2 are SGHTA and FQGNSA. The CDR3 sequence is 15 residues long. In nucleotides, the CDR3 is TGTGCCAGCACCAAACAGGACCTGAGCACAGATACGCAGTATTTT. It is translated as CASTKQDLSTDTQYF.

This clonotype was counted only a few times. This rearrangement joins TRBV25-1 to TRBJ2-2; TRBD1 is a possible D gene (6 bases). With 7 bases removed from V and 5 bases from J, the gap between germline ends came to 8 bases. This CDR3 has 12 amino acids. In germline, CDR1 is MGHDK, CDR2 SYGVNS. This CDR3 reads CASTGVTGELFF. The DNA of the CDR3 is TGTGCCAGCACAGGGGTTACCGGGGAGCTGTTTTTT. Combining the CDR3 with reference TRBV25-1 and TRBJ2-2 gives the whole variable domain EADIYQTPRYLVIGTGKKITLECSQTMGHDKMYWYQQDPGMELHLIHYSYGVNSTEKGDLSSESTVSRIRTEHFPLTLESARPSHTSQYLCASTGVTGELFFGEGSRLTVL.

This clonotype was observed at least ten times. The chain carries TRBV4-3 and TRBJ2-1; the D gene is possibly TRBD1 (7 bases). Germline V CDR1 and CDR2: LGHNA, YSLEER. V was shortened by 0 bases and J by 8 bases, with 17 bases between the two germline ends. The length of the CDR3 is 16 residues. The CDR3 spells CASSQDVGRGVDEQFF. CDR3 sequence (DNA): TGCGCCAGCAGCCAAGATGTAGGCAGGGGGGTAGATGAGCAGTTCTTC.

The rearrangement joins TRBV2 to TRBJ2-2, with D perhaps matching TRBD2 (5 bases). CDR3 size: 13 residues. V lost 3 bases to trimming and J lost 6 bases, with 8 bases between them. CDR1 and CDR2 from the germline V gene are SNHLY and FYNNEI. CDR3 sequence (DNA): TGTGCCAGCAGTGACCTGCGGGCCGGGGAGCTGTTTTTT. Translation gives CASSDLRAGELFF. Full variable domain (remainder filled in from reference TRBV2 and TRBJ2-2): EPEVTQTPSHQVTQMGQEVILRCVPISNHLYFYWYRQILGQKVEFLVSFYNNEISEKSEIFDDQFSVERPDGSNFTLKIRSTKLEDSAMYFCASSDLRAGELFFGEGSRLTVL.

The sample holds a few counts of this clonotype. V is TRBV5-1 and J is TRBJ2-7, with D uncertain. V lost 3 bases and J lost 2, with 9 bases in between. This CDR3 spans 13 amino acids. Per germline, CDR1 SGHRS and CDR2 YFSETQ. CDR3 sequence: CASSSTVPYEQYF. The CDR3 coding sequence is TGCGCCAGCAGCTCTACAGTGCCCTACGAGCAGTACTTC.

Remarks on this clonotype: The junction departs from germline at one end; a sequencing error may be responsible. This chain joins TRBV4-3 and TRBJ1-6; D not resolved. The germline gives CDR1 LGHNA, CDR2 YSLEER. CDR3 length: 15 amino acids. Here the CDR3 DNA reads TGCGCCAGCAGCAAAGAGGCCAGTGGGAATTCACCCCTCCACTTT. Amino acids: CASSKEASGNSPLHF.

This clonotype was picked up a small number of times. V usage is TRBV12-3 or TRBV12-4 and J usage is TRBJ2-3; 11 nucleotides match TRBD2. With 5 bases clipped from V and 2 bases from J, the junction kept 6 bases outside the gene matches. CDR3 length equals 16 residues. The CDR3 region has the DNA TGTGCCAGCAGTCTCGGGACTAGCGGCCTCACAGATACGCAGTATTTT. This translates into CASSLGTSGLTDTQYF.

The V gene is TRBV29-1, the J gene TRBJ2-2; 9 bases align to TRBD1. The CDR3 spans 12 residues. Losses at the gene ends were 6 bases for V and 7 bases for J; bases not matched to a gene: 3. Per the germline V gene, CDR1 is SQVTM and CDR2 is ANQGSEA. CDR3 sequence (DNA): TGCAGCGTGCTGACAGGGGGCGGGGAGCTGTTTTTT. It codes for CSVLTGGGELFF.